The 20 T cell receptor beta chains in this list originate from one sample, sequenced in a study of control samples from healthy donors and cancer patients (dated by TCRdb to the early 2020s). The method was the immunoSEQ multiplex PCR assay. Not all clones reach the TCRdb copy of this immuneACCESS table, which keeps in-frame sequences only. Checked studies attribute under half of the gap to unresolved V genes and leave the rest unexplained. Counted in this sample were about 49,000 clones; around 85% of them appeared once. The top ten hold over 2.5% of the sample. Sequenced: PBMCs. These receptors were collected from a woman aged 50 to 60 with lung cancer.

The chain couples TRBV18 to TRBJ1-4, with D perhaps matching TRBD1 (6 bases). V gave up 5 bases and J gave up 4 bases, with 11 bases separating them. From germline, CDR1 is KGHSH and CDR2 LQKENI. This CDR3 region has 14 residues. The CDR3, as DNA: TGTGCCAGCTCAAGCCGACAGGTTAATGAAAAACTGTTTTTT. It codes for CASSSRQVNEKLFF.

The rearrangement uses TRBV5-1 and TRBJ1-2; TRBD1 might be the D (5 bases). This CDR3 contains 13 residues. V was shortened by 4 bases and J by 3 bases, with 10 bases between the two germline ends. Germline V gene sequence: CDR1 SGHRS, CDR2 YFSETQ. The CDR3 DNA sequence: TGCGCCAGCAGCCGGGACCGCGACTATGGCTACACCTTC. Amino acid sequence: CASSRDRDYGYTF.

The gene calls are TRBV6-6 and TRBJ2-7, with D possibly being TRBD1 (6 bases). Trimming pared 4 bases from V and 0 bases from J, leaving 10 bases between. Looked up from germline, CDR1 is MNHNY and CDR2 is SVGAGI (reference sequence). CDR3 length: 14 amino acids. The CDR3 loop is CASSLDRTSYEQYF. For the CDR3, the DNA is TGTGCCAGCAGTTTAGACAGGACCTCCTACGAGCAGTACTTC.

DNA for the CDR3: TGTGCCAGCTCTCGGGGACCGCACTACACCTTC. This translates into CASSRGPHYTF. The chain links TRBV6-5 to TRBJ1-2; tentative D call: TRBD1 (5 bases). Germline V lookup: CDR1 MNHEY, CDR2 SVGAGI. V was pared by 8 bases and J by 10 bases, with 14 bases between. This CDR3 spans 11 amino acids.

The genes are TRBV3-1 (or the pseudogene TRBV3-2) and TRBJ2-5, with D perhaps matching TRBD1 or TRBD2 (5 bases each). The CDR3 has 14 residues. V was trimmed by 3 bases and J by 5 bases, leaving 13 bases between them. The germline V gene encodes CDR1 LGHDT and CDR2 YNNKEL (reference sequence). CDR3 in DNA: TGTGCCAGCAGCCACTCGGGACGCGAGGAGACCCAGTACTTC. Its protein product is CASSHSGREETQYF.

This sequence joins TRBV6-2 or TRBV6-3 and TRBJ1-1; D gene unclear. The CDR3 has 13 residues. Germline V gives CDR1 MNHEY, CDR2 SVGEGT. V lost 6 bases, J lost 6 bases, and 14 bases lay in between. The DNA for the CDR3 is TGTGCCAGCAGCCTCACTTTGGATTCTGAAGCTTTCTTT. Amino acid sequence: CASSLTLDSEAFF.

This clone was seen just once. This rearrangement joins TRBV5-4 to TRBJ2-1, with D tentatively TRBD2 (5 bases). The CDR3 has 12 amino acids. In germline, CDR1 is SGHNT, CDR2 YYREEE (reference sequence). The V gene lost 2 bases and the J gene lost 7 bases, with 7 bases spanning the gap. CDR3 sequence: CASSLGGNEQFF. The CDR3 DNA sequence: TGTGCCAGCAGCTTAGGCGGGAATGAGCAGTTCTTC.

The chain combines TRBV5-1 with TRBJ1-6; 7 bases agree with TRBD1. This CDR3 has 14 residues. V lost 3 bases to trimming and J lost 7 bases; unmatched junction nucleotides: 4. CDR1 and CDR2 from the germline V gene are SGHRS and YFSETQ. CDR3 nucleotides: TGCGCCAGCAGCTCGGGACAGAACAATTCACCCCTCCACTTT. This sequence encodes CASSSGQNNSPLHF.

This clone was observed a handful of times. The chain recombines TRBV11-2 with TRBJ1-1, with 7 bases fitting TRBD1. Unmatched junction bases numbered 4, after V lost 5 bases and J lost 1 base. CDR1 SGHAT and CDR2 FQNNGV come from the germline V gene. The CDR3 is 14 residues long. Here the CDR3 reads CASSVRTGNTEAFF. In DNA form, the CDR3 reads TGTGCCAGCAGCGTCCGGACAGGGAACACTGAAGCTTTCTTT.

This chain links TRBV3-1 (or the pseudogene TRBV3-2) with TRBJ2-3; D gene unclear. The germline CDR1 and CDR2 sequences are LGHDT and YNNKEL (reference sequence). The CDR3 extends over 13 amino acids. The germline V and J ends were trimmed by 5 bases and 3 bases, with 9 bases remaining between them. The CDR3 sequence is CASSNKGTDTQYF. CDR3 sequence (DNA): TGTGCCAGCAGCAACAAAGGGACAGATACGCAGTATTTT.

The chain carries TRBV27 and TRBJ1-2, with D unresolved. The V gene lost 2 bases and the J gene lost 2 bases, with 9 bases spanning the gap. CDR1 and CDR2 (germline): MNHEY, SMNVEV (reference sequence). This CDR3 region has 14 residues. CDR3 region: CASSLNQHNYGYTF. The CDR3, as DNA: TGTGCCAGCAGTTTAAACCAGCACAACTATGGCTACACCTTC.

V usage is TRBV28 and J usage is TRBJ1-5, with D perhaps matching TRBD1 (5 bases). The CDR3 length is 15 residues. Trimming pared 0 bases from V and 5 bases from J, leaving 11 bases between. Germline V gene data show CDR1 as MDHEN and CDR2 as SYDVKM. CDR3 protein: CASSLWGGEDQPQHF. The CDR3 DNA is TGTGCCAGCAGTTTATGGGGAGGGGAAGATCAGCCCCAGCATTTT.

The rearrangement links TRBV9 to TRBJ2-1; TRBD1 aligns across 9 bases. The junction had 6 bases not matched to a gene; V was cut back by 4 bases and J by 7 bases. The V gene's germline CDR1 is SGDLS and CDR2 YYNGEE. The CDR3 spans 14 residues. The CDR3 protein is CASSKRQGVNEQFF. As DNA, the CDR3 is TGTGCCAGCAGCAAGAGACAGGGGGTGAATGAGCAGTTCTTC.

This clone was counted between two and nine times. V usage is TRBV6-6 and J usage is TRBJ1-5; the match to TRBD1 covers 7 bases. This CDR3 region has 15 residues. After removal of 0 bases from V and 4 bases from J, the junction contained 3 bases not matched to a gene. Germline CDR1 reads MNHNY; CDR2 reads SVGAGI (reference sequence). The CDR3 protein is CASSYSGGSNQPQHF. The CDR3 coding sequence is TGTGCCAGCAGTTACTCAGGGGGCTCGAATCAGCCCCAGCATTTT.

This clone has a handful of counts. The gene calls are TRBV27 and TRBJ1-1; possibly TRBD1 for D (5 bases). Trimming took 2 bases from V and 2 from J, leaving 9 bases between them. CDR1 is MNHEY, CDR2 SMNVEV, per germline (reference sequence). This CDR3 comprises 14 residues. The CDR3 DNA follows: TGTGCCAGCAGTTTAATTGGGGCCAACACTGAAGCTTTCTTT. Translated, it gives CASSLIGANTEAFF.

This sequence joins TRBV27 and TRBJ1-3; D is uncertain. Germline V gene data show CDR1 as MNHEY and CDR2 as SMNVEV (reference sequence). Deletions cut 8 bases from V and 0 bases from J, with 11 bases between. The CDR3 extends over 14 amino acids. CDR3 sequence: CASSRTDSGNTIYF. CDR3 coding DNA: TGTGCCAGCTCCAGGACTGACTCTGGAAACACCATATATTTT.

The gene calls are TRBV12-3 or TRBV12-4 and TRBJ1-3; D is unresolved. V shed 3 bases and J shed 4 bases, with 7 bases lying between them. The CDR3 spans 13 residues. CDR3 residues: CASSLGRGNTIYF. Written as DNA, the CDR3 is TGTGCCAGCAGTTTGGGCCGGGGAAACACCATATATTTT.

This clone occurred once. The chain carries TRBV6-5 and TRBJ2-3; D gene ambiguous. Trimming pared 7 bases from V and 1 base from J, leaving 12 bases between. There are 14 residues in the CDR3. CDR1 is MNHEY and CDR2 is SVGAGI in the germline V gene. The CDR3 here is CASTIDGRTDTQYF. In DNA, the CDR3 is TGTGCCAGCACCATTGACGGACGCACAGATACGCAGTATTTT.

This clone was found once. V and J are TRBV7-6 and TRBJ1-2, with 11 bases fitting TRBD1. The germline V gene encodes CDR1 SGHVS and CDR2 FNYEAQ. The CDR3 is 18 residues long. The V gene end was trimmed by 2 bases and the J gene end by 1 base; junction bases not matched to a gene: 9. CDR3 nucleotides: TGTGCCAGCAGCTTAACGAGCGGGACAGGGGGGGATAACTATGGCTACACCTTC. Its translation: CASSLTSGTGGDNYGYTF.

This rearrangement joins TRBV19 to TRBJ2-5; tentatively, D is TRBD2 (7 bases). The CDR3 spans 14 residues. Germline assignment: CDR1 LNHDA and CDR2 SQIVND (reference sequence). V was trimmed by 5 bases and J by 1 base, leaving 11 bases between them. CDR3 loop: CASSGGAGQETQYF. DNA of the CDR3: TGTGCCAGTAGTGGGGGGGCAGGCCAAGAGACCCAGTACTTC.